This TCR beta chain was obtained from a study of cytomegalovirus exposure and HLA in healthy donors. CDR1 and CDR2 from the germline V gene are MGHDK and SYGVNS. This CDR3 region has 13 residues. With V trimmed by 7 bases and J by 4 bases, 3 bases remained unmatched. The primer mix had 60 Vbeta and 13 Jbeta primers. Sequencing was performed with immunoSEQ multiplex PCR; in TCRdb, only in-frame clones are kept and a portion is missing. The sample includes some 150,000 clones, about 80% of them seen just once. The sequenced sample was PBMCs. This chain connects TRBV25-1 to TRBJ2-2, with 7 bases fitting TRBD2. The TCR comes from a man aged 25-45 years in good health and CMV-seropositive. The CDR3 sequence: CASTGRITGELFF. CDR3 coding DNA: TGTGCCAGCACCGGGAGGATCACCGGGGAGCTGTTTTTT. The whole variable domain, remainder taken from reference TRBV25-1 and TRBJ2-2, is EADIYQTPRYLVIGTGKKITLECSQTMGHDKMYWYQQDPGMELHLIHYSYGVNSTEKGDLSSESTVSRIRTEHFPLTLESARPSHTSQYLCASTGRITGELFFGEGSRLTVL.